Sample share makes the clone carrying this T cell receptor (beta chain) large. This sample was taken from a study of metastatic and nonmetastatic thyroid tumors. Across the whole study: Peripheral blood and tumor or nodule samples from malignant and benign thyroid patients were compared.

TCRdb reprocessed the PCR reads using MiXCR. This table has roughly 18,000 clones, about a quarter appearing once. Nobody among the patients had been given any treatment before thyroid surgery. The CDR3 contains 15 residues. V lost 8 bases and J lost 2; bases outside the gene matches: 12. Germline V gene sequence: CDR1 WSHSY, CDR2 SAAADI. The J gene is TRBJ2-7, the V gene TRBV10-2, with 7 nucleotides matching TRBD2. This TCR was recovered from a female donor with papillary thyroid cancer or a benign thyroid nodule (not recorded which). Some clones in this sample may be carry-over from other donors' samples. Input material: tumor tissue. The CDR3 sequence: CASAGPGGRTYEQYF. The CDR3 region has the DNA TGCGCCAGCGCCGGGCCTGGCGGGAGAACCTACGAGCAGTACTTC.